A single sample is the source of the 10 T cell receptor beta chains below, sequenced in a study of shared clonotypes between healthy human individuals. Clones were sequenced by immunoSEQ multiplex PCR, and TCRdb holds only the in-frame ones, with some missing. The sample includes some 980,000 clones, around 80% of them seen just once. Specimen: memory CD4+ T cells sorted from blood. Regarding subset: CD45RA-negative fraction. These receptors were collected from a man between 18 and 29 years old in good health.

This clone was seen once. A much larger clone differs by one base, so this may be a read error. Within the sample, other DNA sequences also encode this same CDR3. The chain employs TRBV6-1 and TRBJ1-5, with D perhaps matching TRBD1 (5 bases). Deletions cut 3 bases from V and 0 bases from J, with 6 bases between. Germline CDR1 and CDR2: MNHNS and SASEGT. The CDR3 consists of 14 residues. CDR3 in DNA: TGTGCCAGCAGTGAGGGGGGTAGCAATCAGCCCCAGCATTTT. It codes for CASSEGGSNQPQHF.

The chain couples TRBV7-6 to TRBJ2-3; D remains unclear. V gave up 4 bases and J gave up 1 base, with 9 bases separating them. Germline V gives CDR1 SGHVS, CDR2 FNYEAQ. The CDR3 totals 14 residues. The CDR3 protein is CASSWVFGTDTQYF. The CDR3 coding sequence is TGTGCCAGCAGCTGGGTGTTCGGCACAGATACGCAGTATTTT.

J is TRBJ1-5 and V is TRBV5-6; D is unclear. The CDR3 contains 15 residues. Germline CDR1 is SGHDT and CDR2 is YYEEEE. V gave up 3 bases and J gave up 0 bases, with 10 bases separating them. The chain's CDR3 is CASSYRQASNQPQHF. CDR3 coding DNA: TGTGCCAGCAGCTACAGACAAGCTAGCAATCAGCCCCAGCATTTT.

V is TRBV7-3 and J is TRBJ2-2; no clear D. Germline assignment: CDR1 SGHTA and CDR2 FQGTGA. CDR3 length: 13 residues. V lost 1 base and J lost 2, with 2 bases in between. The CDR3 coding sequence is TGTGCCAGCAGCTTAAGCAACACCGGGGAGCTGTTTTTT. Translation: CASSLSNTGELFF.

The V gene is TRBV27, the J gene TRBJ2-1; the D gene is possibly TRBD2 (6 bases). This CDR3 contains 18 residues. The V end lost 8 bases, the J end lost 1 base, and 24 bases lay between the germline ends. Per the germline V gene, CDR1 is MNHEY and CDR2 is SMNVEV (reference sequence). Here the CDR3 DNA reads TGTGCCAGCCCCCAGGCTAGCGCTCTGGTGGGATCCTACAATGAGCAGTTCTTC. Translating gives CASPQASALVGSYNEQFF.

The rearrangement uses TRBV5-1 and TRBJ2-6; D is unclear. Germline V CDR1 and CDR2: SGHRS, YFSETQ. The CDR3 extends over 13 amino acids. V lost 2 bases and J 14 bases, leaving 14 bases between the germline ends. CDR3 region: CASSFPETVFLTF. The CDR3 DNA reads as TGCGCCAGCAGCTTTCCGGAGACCGTGTTCCTGACTTTC.

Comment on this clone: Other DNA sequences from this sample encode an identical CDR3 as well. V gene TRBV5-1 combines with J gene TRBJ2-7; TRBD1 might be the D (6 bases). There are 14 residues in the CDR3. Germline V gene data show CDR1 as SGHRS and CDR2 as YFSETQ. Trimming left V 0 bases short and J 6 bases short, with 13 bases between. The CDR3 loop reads CASSLAGGPGEQYF. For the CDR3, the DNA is TGCGCCAGCAGCTTGGCTGGGGGCCCTGGCGAGCAGTACTTC.

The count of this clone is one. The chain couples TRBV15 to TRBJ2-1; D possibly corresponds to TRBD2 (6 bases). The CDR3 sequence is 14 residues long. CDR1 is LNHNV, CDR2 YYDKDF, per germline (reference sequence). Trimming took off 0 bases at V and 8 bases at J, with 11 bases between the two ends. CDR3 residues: CATSRDRRGYEQFF. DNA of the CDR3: TGTGCCACCAGCAGAGACAGGAGGGGCTATGAGCAGTTCTTC.

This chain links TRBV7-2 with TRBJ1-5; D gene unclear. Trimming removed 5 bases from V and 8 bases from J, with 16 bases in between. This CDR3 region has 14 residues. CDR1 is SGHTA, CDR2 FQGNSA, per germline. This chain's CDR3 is CASSPKSGLEPQHF. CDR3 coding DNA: TGTGCCAGCAGCCCTAAATCCGGGTTAGAGCCCCAGCATTTT.

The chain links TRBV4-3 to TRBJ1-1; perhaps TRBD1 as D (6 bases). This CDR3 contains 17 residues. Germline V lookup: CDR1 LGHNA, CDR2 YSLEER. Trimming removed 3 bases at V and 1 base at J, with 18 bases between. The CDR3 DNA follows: TGCGCCAGCAGCCATGCTACCCACAGGGTAAAGAACACTGAAGCTTTCTTT. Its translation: CASSHATHRVKNTEAFF.